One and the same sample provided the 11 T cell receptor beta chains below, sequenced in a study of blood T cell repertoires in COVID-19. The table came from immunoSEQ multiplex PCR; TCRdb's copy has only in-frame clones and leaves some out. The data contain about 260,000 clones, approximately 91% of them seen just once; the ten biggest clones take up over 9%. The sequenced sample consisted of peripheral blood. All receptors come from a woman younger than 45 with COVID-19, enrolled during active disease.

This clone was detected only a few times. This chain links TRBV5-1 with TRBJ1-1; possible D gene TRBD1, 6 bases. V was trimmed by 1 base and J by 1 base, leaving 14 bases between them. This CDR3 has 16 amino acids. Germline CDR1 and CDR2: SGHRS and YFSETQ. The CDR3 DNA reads TGCGCCAGCAGCTTGCACCGGGACACTGAGAACACTGAAGCTTTCTTT. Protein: CASSLHRDTENTEAFF. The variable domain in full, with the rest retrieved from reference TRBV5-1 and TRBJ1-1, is KAGVTQTPRYLIKTRGQQVTLSCSPISGHRSVSWYQQTPGQGLQFLFEYFSETQRNKGNFPGRFSGRQFSNSRSEMNVSTLELGDSALYLCASSLHRDTENTEAFFGQGTRLTVV.

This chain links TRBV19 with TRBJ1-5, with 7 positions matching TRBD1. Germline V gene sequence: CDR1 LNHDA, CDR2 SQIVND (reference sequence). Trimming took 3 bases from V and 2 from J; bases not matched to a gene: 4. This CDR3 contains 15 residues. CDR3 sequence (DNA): TGTGCCAGTAGTATCCTCGGGACAGGCAATCAGCCCCAGCATTTT. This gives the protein CASSILGTGNQPQHF.

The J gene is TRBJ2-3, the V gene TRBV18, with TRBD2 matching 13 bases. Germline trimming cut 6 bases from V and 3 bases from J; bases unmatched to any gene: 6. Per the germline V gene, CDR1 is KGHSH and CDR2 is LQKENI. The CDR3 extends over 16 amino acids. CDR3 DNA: TGTGCCAGCTCTCCCCGGACTAGCGGGGGAACAGATACGCAGTATTTT. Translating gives CASSPRTSGGTDTQYF.

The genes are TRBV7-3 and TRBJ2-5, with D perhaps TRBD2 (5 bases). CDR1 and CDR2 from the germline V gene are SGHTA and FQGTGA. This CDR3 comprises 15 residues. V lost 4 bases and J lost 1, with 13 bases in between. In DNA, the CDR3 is TGTGCCAGCAGCTCATACCCTGGGAGCCAAGAGACCCAGTACTTC. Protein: CASSSYPGSQETQYF.

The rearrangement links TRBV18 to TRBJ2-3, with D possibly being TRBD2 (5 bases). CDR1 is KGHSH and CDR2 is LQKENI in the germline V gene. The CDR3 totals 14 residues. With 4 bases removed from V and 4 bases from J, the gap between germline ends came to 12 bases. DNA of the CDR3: TGTGCCAGCTCACGAGGAGGTGGGGCAGATACGCAGTATTTT. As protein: CASSRGGGADTQYF.

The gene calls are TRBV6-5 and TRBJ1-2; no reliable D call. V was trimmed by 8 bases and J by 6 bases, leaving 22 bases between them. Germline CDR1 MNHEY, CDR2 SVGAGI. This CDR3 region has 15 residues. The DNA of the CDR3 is TGTGCCAGCGCTCCGGGATCCCAGGAGGGTAATGGCTACACCTTC. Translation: CASAPGSQEGNGYTF.

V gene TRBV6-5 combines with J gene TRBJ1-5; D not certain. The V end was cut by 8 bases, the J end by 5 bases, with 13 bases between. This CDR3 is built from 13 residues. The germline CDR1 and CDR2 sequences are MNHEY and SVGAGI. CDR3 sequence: CASCGPAHQPQHF. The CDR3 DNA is TGTGCCAGCTGCGGGCCTGCCCATCAGCCCCAGCATTTT.

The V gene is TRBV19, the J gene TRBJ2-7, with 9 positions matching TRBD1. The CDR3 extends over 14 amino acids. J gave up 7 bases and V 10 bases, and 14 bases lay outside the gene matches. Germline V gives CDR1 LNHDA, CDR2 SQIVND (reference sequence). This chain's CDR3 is CATSDRGRYGEQYF. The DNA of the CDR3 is TGTGCCACCTCGGACAGGGGACGATATGGGGAGCAGTACTTC.

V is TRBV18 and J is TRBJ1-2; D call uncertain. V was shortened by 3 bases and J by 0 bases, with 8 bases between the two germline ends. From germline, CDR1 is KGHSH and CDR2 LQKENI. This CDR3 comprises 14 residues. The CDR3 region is CASSPVDSNYGYTF. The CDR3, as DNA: TGTGCCAGCTCACCGGTAGACTCTAACTATGGCTACACCTTC.

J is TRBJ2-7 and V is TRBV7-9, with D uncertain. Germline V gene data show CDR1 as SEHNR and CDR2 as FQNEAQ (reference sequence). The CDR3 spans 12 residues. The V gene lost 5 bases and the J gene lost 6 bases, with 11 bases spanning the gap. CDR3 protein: CASSPRGSEQYF. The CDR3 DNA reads TGTGCCAGCAGCCCAAGAGGCTCCGAGCAGTACTTC.

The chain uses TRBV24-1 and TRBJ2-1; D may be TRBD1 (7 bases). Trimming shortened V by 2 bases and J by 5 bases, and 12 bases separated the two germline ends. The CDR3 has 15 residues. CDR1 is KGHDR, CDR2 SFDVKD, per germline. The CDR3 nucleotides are TGTGCCACCAGTGATTGGGCAGGGGGGAACAATGAGCAGTTCTTC. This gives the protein CATSDWAGGNNEQFF.